These 29 T cell receptor beta chains share one sample of origin, sequenced in a study of T cell repertoires in cytomegalovirus infection (dated by TCRdb to about 2019). Sequenced on an Illumina HiSeq 1500. The raw public reads went through TCRdb reprocessing: fastp at Q25, MiXCR clone calling, in-frame beta chains kept. Merged by CDR3 protein, the rows form single entries marked with the most common genes and DNA. This sample holds 250,000 to 300,000 distinct CDR3 sequences; roughly an eighth were observed only once. The ten top clones hold roughly 8.7% of the sample. The sequenced material came from PBMCs. The receptors derive from a human donor in good health (CMV status not recorded). Some clones in this sample may be carry-over from other donors' samples.

The chain carries TRBV7-9 and TRBJ1-5; D remains unclear. This CDR3 is 13 amino acids long. V was pared by 5 bases and J by 7 bases, with 12 bases between. From germline, CDR1 is SEHNR and CDR2 FQNEAQ (reference sequence). CDR3 coding DNA: TGTGCCAGCAGCGTCCGGAGCGGACAGCCCCAGCATTTT. Its translation is CASSVRSGQPQHF.

This clonotype has at least ten counts. The chain carries TRBV7-2 and TRBJ2-7; 10 nucleotides align to TRBD1. The trim removed 5 bases at V and 4 bases at J, leaving 5 bases unmatched. CDR3 length equals 14 residues. From germline, CDR1 is SGHTA and CDR2 FQGNSA. This CDR3 is CASSGDRGAYEQYF. CDR3 DNA sequence: TGTGCCAGCAGCGGGGACAGGGGAGCTTACGAGCAGTACTTC.

This chain uses TRBV10-3 with TRBJ1-1; D unresolved. The CDR3 consists of 14 residues. Deletions cut 11 bases from V and 3 bases from J, with 19 bases between. Germline V gives CDR1 ENHRY, CDR2 SYGVKD. The CDR3 nucleotides are TGTGCCGCCCGGGAACCTGACGGCTACACTGAAGCTTTCTTT. Amino acid sequence: CAAREPDGYTEAFF.

In this sample, this clonotype turned up many times. The chain employs TRBV7-2 and TRBJ2-1; tentatively, D is TRBD1 (5 bases). Germline values: CDR1 SGHTA, CDR2 FQGNSA. The length of the CDR3 is 17 residues. V was shortened by 1 base and J by 0 bases, with 13 bases between the two germline ends. CDR3 loop: CASSLVPRDNSYNEQFF. CDR3 DNA: TGTGCCAGCAGCTTAGTTCCCAGGGATAACTCCTACAATGAGCAGTTCTTC.

This clonotype was detected ten times or more. The V call is TRBV7-2, the J call TRBJ2-7; perhaps TRBD1 as D (5 bases). The CDR3 has 12 amino acids. Deletions cut 3 bases from V and 5 bases from J, with 8 bases between. From germline, CDR1 is SGHTA and CDR2 FQGNSA. The CDR3, as DNA: TGTGCCAGCAGCTTCCCAGGGAACGAGCAGTACTTC. It specifies CASSFPGNEQYF.

In DNA form, the CDR3 reads TGTGCCAGCAGCCAACTCGGGACTTTTAACACCGGGGAGCTGTTTTTT. This codes for CASSQLGTFNTGELFF. The rearrangement uses TRBV3-1 and TRBJ2-2; maybe TRBD2 (6 bases). CDR1 and CDR2 (germline): LGHDT, YNNKEL (reference sequence). V shed 2 bases and J shed 2 bases, with 12 bases lying between them. This CDR3 has 16 amino acids.

The chain carries TRBV20-1 and TRBJ1-1; tentative D call: TRBD1 (5 bases). This CDR3 is built from 15 residues. V lost 4 bases, J lost 5 bases, and 20 bases lay in between. The V gene's germline CDR1 is DFQATT and CDR2 SNEGSKA (reference sequence). The DNA of the CDR3 is TGCAGTGCTAAGTTGTTTGGGGGTAGAGGGACTGAAGCTTTCTTT. The encoded protein is CSAKLFGGRGTEAFF.

This clonotype has a count of ten or more. The chain has TRBV5-6 and TRBJ2-7; D not resolved. V was trimmed by 2 bases and J by 4 bases, leaving 7 bases between them. Germline V CDR1 and CDR2: SGHDT, YYEEEE. This CDR3 contains 12 residues. The CDR3 DNA is TGTGCCAGCAGCTTACGGGCGTACGAGCAGTACTTC. Its translation is CASSLRAYEQYF.

This clonotype came up many times. The chain is built from TRBV7-2 and TRBJ1-2; 12 bases map to TRBD1. This CDR3 is built from 15 residues. V shed 4 bases and J 7 bases; nucleotides not matched to a gene: 7. Germline V lookup: CDR1 SGHTA, CDR2 FQGNSA. CDR3 DNA: TGTGCCAGCAGCTCTATGGGGGGACAGGGGGCTGGCTACACCTTC. This encodes CASSSMGGQGAGYTF.

This clonotype was seen ten or more times. The chain has TRBV2 and TRBJ2-3; D not certain. CDR1 is SNHLY and CDR2 is FYNNEI in the germline V gene. The CDR3 contains 10 residues. Trimming took off 4 bases at V and 4 bases at J, with 0 bases between the two ends. The CDR3 coding sequence is TGTGCCAGCAGTGCAGATACGCAGTATTTT. Protein: CASSADTQYF.

The rearrangement uses TRBV18 and TRBJ1-2; D not certain. Germline V gene lookup returns CDR1 KGHSH and CDR2 LQKENI. The V end was cut by 3 bases, the J end by 1 base, with 12 bases between. This CDR3 region has 15 residues. CDR3 in amino acids: CASSPAPDRNYGYTF. The DNA for the CDR3 is TGTGCCAGCTCACCGGCGCCAGATCGTAACTATGGCTACACCTTC.

This clonotype was recorded at least ten times. The chain employs TRBV28 and TRBJ1-4; D is perhaps TRBD1 (5 bases). The CDR3 covers 18 residues. The germline V gene has CDR1 MDHEN and CDR2 SYDVKM. V was shortened by 3 bases and J by 7 bases, with 24 bases between the two germline ends. The CDR3 loop is CASSFPVDPLGGGEKLFF. Here the CDR3 DNA reads TGTGCCAGCAGTTTTCCCGTCGATCCCCTGGGCGGGGGTGAAAAACTGTTTTTT.

This clonotype has a handful of counts. Here the CDR3 DNA reads TGTGCCAGCAGTTACTCGACAAGAAGCTCCTACGAGCAGTACTTC. Translation gives CASSYSTRSSYEQYF. The V call is TRBV6-6, the J call TRBJ2-7; no reliable D call. Looked up from germline, CDR1 is MNHNY and CDR2 is SVGAGI (reference sequence). This CDR3 has 15 amino acids. Trimming cost V 0 bases and J 0 bases, with 9 bases left between them.

This clonotype appeared many times. J is TRBJ1-6 and V is TRBV14; a weak D match, TRBD1 (6 bases). Germline loops: CDR1 SGHDN, CDR2 FVKESK. The CDR3 runs to 16 residues. Trimming shortened V by 2 bases and J by 5 bases, and 13 bases separated the two germline ends. The CDR3 region has the DNA TGTGCCAGCAGCCAAAAGACCGGGGACAATAATTCACCCCTCCACTTT. Its translation: CASSQKTGDNNSPLHF.

This clonotype has just one count. The V call is TRBV29-1, the J call TRBJ2-7; D not resolved. The germline gives CDR1 SQVTM, CDR2 ANQGSEA. The CDR3 runs 10 residues. Deletions cut 6 bases from V and 7 bases from J, with 10 bases between. In DNA, the CDR3 is TGCAGCGTCGGTAATCGTGAGCAGTACTTC. Its translation: CSVGNREQYF.

The genes are TRBV10-2 and TRBJ2-5; perhaps TRBD2 as D (5 bases). The CDR3 totals 15 residues. Per germline, CDR1 WSHSY and CDR2 SAAADI. The ends were cut back, 0 bases at V and 5 bases at J, with 13 bases in the middle. The CDR3 region is CASSESPPSTETQYF. For the CDR3, the DNA is TGCGCCAGCAGTGAGTCACCCCCTAGCACGGAGACCCAGTACTTC.

This clonotype was observed many times. The chain combines TRBV27 with TRBJ2-7; 8 bases fit TRBD2. The V segment lost 3 bases and the J segment 4 bases; nucleotides outside the gene matches: 5. This CDR3 region has 14 residues. Per the germline V gene, CDR1 is MNHEY and CDR2 is SMNVEV (reference sequence). This CDR3 reads CASSLKRETYEQYF. The CDR3 nucleotides read TGTGCCAGCAGTTTGAAGCGGGAGACGTACGAGCAGTACTTC.

This clonotype was counted many times. This rearrangement joins TRBV4-1 to TRBJ2-7; D may be TRBD1 (6 bases). The length of the CDR3 is 14 residues. V was pared by 4 bases and J by 3 bases, with 13 bases between. CDR1 MGHRA and CDR2 YSYEKL come from the germline V gene. The CDR3 nucleotides are TGCGCCAGCAGCCGGACAGTTTCTCGCTACGAGCAGTACTTC. Translated, it gives CASSRTVSRYEQYF.

This clonotype has at least ten counts. In DNA, the CDR3 is TGTGCCAGCAGTTTATTGGGGGGGACTAGCTTTGGGGCCAACGTCCTGACTTTC. Translating gives CASSLLGGTSFGANVLTF. The V call is TRBV28, the J call TRBJ2-6; 9 positions match TRBD2. This CDR3 has 18 residues. Per the germline V gene, CDR1 is MDHEN and CDR2 is SYDVKM. Trimming at V came to 1 base and at J to 3 bases, leaving 7 bases not matched to a gene.

This sequence joins TRBV11-3 and TRBJ2-2, with 7 bases lining up with TRBD1. The germline V gene has CDR1 SGHNT and CDR2 YENEEA. The CDR3 loop spans 15 amino acids. Trimming removed 5 bases from V and 5 bases from J; junction bases left unmatched: 8. CDR3 DNA sequence: TGTGCCAGCAGCCCTAGACAGGGTTTAACCGGGGAGCTGTTTTTT. It is translated as CASSPRQGLTGELFF.

The V and J genes are TRBV7-9 and TRBJ1-4; TRBD1 is a possible D gene (5 bases). This CDR3 has 16 amino acids. CDR1 and CDR2 from the germline V gene are SEHNR and FQNEAQ (reference sequence). V lost 5 bases, J lost 0 bases, and 13 bases lay in between. CDR3: CASSPSGGATNEKLFF. CDR3 DNA sequence: TGTGCCAGCAGCCCTTCGGGGGGAGCAACTAATGAAAAACTGTTTTTT.

The sample holds many counts of this clonotype. The chain recombines TRBV6-4 with TRBJ2-1; 7 bases align to TRBD2. Germline V gene lookup returns CDR1 MRHNA and CDR2 SNTAGT. The J segment lost 2 bases and the V segment lost 2 bases, leaving 0 bases of the junction unmatched. The CDR3 is 14 amino acids. The CDR3 loop reads CASSDGGAYNEQFF. CDR3 in DNA: TGTGCCAGCAGTGACGGGGGGGCCTACAATGAGCAGTTCTTC.

This clonotype was seen only a few times. DNA for the CDR3: TGCAGTGCTAGTCCCCTGACTAGCGGGGGACTGCTTAGCACAGATACGCAGTATTTT. It is translated as CSASPLTSGGLLSTDTQYF. The chain couples TRBV20-1 to TRBJ2-3; 12 nucleotides align to TRBD2. This CDR3 region has 19 residues. With 3 bases clipped from V and 0 bases from J, the junction kept 13 bases outside the gene matches. Germline CDR1 and CDR2: DFQATT and SNEGSKA (reference sequence).

At least ten counts were recorded for this clonotype. Here the CDR3 reads CASRGLAGVRAEQFF. CDR3 in DNA: TGTGCCTCCCGAGGGCTAGCGGGAGTTCGTGCTGAGCAGTTCTTC. V is TRBV7-6 and J is TRBJ2-1; the match to TRBD2 covers 10 bases. This CDR3 comprises 15 residues. CDR1 and CDR2 from the germline V gene are SGHVS and FNYEAQ. V was clipped by 11 bases and J by 9 bases; unmatched bases: 16.

The chain uses TRBV20-1 and TRBJ2-3; 7 bases match TRBD1. Trimming took 6 bases from V and 1 from J; bases not matched to a gene: 4. The CDR3 is made up of 13 amino acids. From germline, CDR1 is DFQATT and CDR2 SNEGSKA (reference sequence). DNA of the CDR3: TGCAGTGCACCCGGGACAGGCACAGATACGCAGTATTTT. Translation gives CSAPGTGTDTQYF.

This clonotype came up a few times. This chain uses TRBV4-3 with TRBJ2-1; the D call may be TRBD1 or TRBD2 (5 bases each). The V end lost 4 bases, the J end lost 0 bases, and 13 bases lay between the germline ends. CDR1 and CDR2 from the germline V gene are LGHNA and YSLEER. CDR3 length equals 16 residues. CDR3 amino acids: CASSRGGASSYNEQFF. Written as DNA, the CDR3 is TGCGCCAGCAGCCGTGGGGGAGCGAGCTCCTACAATGAGCAGTTCTTC.

This clonotype has just a few counts. The gene calls are TRBV11-3 and TRBJ2-3; maybe TRBD2 (5 bases). This CDR3 has 17 amino acids. Trimming removed 3 bases at V and 5 bases at J, with 21 bases between. Germline V gene lookup returns CDR1 SGHNT and CDR2 YENEEA. CDR3 sequence (DNA): TGTGCCAGCAGCTTGGAAGGCCGGTCTACTAGTAAAGATACGCAGTATTTT. Translation: CASSLEGRSTSKDTQYF. Full variable domain (remainder filled in from reference TRBV11-3 and TRBJ2-3): EAGVVQSPRYKIIEKKQPVAFWCNPISGHNTLYWYLQNLGQGPELLIRYENEEAVDDSQLPKDRFSAERLKGVDSTLKIQPAELGDSAVYLCASSLEGRSTSKDTQYFGPGTRLTVL.

The V gene is TRBV5-1, the J gene TRBJ2-7; 8 nucleotides agree with TRBD1. V was clipped by 2 bases and J by 6 bases; unmatched bases: 7. The germline gives CDR1 SGHRS, CDR2 YFSETQ. The CDR3 is made up of 14 amino acids. The CDR3 DNA sequence: TGCGCCAGCAGCTTTGGACAGGGAACAGGCGAGCAGTACTTC. Residues: CASSFGQGTGEQYF.

This clonotype was seen ten or more times. V usage is TRBV11-3 and J usage is TRBJ1-5; the D gene is possibly TRBD1 (5 bases). The length of the CDR3 is 16 residues. The germline V and J ends were trimmed by 1 base and 2 bases, with 12 bases remaining between them. CDR1 and CDR2 (germline): SGHNT, YENEEA. The CDR3 DNA reads TGTGCCAGCAGCTTAGGCTGGCCGGGGGGCAATCAGCCCCAGCATTTT. Encoded protein: CASSLGWPGGNQPQHF.